This T cell receptor (beta chain) stems from a study of cytomegalovirus exposure and HLA in healthy donors. Study-wide findings and caveats: Earlier analysis yielded a pattern in which most TCR beta V segments were productive about 87% or about 30% of the time. Among CMV-associated TCR beta chains, most appeared HLA-restricted in a later analysis. When analyzed later, a missense DCLRE1C variant was found to be linked to TCR beta V- and J-gene trimming. Cytomegalovirus status was reportedly diagnosed by the classifier with high sensitivity and specificity.

V was clipped by 5 bases and J by 5 bases; unmatched bases: 6. This CDR3 has 14 residues. Per germline, CDR1 MNHEY and CDR2 SVGAGI. Primers included in the PCR were 60 Vbeta and 13 Jbeta primers. The repertoire was sequenced with immunoSEQ multiplex PCR; TCRdb's copy has only in-frame clones and lacks some. The table includes about 98,000 clones, approximately 79% detected once. Turning to this clone: The antigen remains unidentified.

The specimen was PBMCs. The chain couples TRBV6-5 to TRBJ1-1; 9 positions agree with TRBD1. The sequence came from a male donor in good health and CMV-seronegative. The CDR3 nucleotides are TGTGCCAGCAGTGCTAACAGGGGGCCGACTGAAGCTTTCTTT. Translating gives CASSANRGPTEAFF.